This record covers a single T cell receptor (beta chain). Antigen specificity is unknown. Starting material for each TCR library was about 3,500 ng of total RNA. Every sample had its cDNA made across eight separate reactions. cDNA for TCRalpha and TCRbeta was amplified by nested PCRs of about 15 then around 9 cycles. No DNA is given; TCRdb re-called the 5' RACE reads and lists each CDR3 protein once. The listing records 200,000 to 250,000 distinct CDR3 sequences. The sample belongs to a study of monozygotic twins with inflammatory bowel disease. Study-wide results and limits: Reduced clonotype sharing with other individuals was observed in IBD patients relative to healthy twins, especially with disease activity.

CDR1 is LNHDA and CDR2 is SQIVND in the germline V gene (reference sequence). The CDR3 is 15 residues long. What was sequenced was blood. This clonotype was obtained from a human donor with ulcerative colitis or Crohn's disease, or a healthy co-twin of an affected twin (not recorded which). J is TRBJ2-1 and V is TRBV19; TCRdb picks TRBD1, but there is no DNA to check that call. The CDR3 region is CASSLLGTGGNEQFF.